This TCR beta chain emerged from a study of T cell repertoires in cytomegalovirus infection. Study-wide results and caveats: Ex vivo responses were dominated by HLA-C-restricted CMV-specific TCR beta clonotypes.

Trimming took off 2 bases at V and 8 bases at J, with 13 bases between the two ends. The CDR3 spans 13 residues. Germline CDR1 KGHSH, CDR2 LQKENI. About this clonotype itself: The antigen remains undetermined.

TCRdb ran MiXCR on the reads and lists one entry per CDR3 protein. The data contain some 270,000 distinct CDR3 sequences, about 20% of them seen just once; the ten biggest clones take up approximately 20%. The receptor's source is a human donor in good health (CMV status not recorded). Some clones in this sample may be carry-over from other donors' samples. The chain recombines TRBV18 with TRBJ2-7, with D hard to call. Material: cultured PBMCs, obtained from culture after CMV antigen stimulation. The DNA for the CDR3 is TGTGCCAGCTCACCATCCCGAGATAATAAGCAGTACGTC. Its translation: CASSPSRDNKQYV.